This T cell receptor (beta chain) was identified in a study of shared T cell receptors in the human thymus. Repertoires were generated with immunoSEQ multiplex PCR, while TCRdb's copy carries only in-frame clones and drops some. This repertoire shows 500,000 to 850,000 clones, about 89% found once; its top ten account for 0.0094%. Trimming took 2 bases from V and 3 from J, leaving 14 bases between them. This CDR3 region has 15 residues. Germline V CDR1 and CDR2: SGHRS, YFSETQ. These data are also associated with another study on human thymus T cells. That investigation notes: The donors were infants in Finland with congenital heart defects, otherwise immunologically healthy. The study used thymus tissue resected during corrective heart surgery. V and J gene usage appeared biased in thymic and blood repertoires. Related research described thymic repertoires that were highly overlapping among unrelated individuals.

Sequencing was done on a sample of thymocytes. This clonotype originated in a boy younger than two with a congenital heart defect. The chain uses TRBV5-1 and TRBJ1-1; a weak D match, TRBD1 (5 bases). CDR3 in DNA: TGCGCCAGCAGCTTTATTACAGGCCTGGACACTGAAGCTTTCTTT. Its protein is CASSFITGLDTEAFF.